The rows below give T cell receptor beta chains drawn from one sample of a study of control samples from healthy donors and cancer patients. Profiling relied on immunoSEQ multiplex PCR, and the TCRdb table lists in-frame clones only, not all of them. The sample has some 71,000 clones; approximately 87% are singletons. The sequencing sample was made of PBMCs. The receptors originated from a woman in her forties or fifties with head and neck cancer. The CDR3 runs from the conserved cysteine through the conserved F or W. D genes are given only for firm matches. Clone size, where shown, is once, few, many, or a class for clones that have expanded.

V gene	clone size	J gene	D gene	CDR3 DNA	CDR3 protein
TRBV14	NA	TRBJ1-2	NA	TGTGCCAGCAGCCAAGATCGGAATAGTTTGGCCGGCTACACCTTC	CASSQDRNSLAGYTF
TRBV30	NA	TRBJ1-3	NA	TGTGCCTGGAGTGTACAGGGTCTGGCAGGAATCACCATATATTTT	CAWSVQGLAGITIYF
TRBV19	few	TRBJ1-3	TRBD1	TGTGCCAGTATCCCCCGGACAGGTCTCTCGTCTGGAAACACCATATATTTT	CASIPRTGLSSGNTIYF
TRBV9	NA	TRBJ2-1	NA	TGTGCCAGCAGCGTAGTGGGGACTCACAATGAGCAGTTCTTC	CASSVVGTHNEQFF
TRBV19	NA	TRBJ2-2	NA	TGTGCCAGTAGTAGCATGGCAGGGGGGTCGGCCGGGGAGCTGTTTTTT	CASSSMAGGSAGELFF
TRBV5-1	NA	TRBJ2-2	NA	TGCGCCAGCAGCCGACAGGGAGGTTTGACCGGGGAGCTGTTTTTT	CASSRQGGLTGELFF
TRBV11-2	NA	TRBJ2-7	TRBD1	TGTGCCAGCAGCCCACGGACAGGGGAGGTAGAGCAGTACTTC	CASSPRTGEVEQYF
TRBV4-3	NA	TRBJ2-3	NA	TGCGCCAGCAGCCAAGGAGCCCAGCTCACAGATACGCAGTATTTT	CASSQGAQLTDTQYF
TRBV7-2	NA	TRBJ2-5	TRBD2	TGTGCCAGCAGCTTAGCGACTAGCGGGGGCCAAGAGACCCAGTACTTC	CASSLATSGGQETQYF
TRBV6-5	NA	TRBJ1-5	TRBD1	TGTGCCAGCAGCCAACAGGGGGATCATGGTCAGCCCCAGCATTTT	CASSQQGDHGQPQHF
TRBV6-2/TRBV6-3	NA	TRBJ2-1	TRBD2	TGTGCCAGCAGTCCCCTAGCGGGGGGGGGCGGGCAGTTCTTC	CASSPLAGGGGQFF
TRBV7-8	few	TRBJ1-3	NA	TGTGCCAGCAGCTTAGGGTCCGGTATGGGTGGAAACACCATATATTTT	CASSLGSGMGGNTIYF
TRBV2	NA	TRBJ2-5	NA	TGTGCAGGAAGGGGCAGGGTGGCTCGAGAGACCCAGTACTTC	CAGRGRVARETQYF
TRBV7-6	once	TRBJ1-4	NA	TGTGCCAGCAGCCGCTCCTTTAGACACCTTGTTAACGAAAAACTGTTTTTT	CASSRSFRHLVNEKLFF
TRBV6-2/TRBV6-3	NA	TRBJ1-1	NA	TGTGCCAGCAGTCACCGAGGCTTACAAGCTTTCTTT	CASSHRGLQAFF
TRBV5-1	NA	TRBJ1-2	TRBD1	TGCGCCAGCAGCCCCCCGGGACAGTTCTATGGCTACACCTTC	CASSPPGQFYGYTF
TRBV6-2/TRBV6-3	NA	TRBJ2-2	NA	TGTGCCAGCAGTAGGGTTTGGGCAGGCGTCACCGGGGAGCTGTTTTTT	CASSRVWAGVTGELFF
TRBV27	NA	TRBJ2-7	TRBD2	TGTGCCAGCAGTTTTGGGGGGGTCGGGATCGCCTACGAGCAGTACTTC	CASSFGGVGIAYEQYF
TRBV5-1	NA	TRBJ2-6	NA	TGCGCCAGCAGCTTGCAGGGGGGTCTCTCTGGGGCCAACGTCCTGACTTTC	CASSLQGGLSGANVLTF